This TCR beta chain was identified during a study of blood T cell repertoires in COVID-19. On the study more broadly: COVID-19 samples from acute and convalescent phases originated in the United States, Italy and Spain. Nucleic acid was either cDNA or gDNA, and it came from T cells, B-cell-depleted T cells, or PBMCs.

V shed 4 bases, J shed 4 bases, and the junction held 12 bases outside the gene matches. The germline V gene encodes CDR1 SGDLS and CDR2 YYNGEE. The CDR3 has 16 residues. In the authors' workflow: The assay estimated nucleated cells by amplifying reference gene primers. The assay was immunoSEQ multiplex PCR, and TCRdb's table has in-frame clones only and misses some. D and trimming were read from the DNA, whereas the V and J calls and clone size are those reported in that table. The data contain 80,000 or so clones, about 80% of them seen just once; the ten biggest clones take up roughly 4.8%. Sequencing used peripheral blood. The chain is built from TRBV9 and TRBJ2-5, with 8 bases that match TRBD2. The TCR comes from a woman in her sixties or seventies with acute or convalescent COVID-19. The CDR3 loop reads CASSPDGGAVGETQYF. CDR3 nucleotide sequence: TGTGCCAGCAGCCCAGACGGGGGGGCAGTGGGAGAGACCCAGTACTTC. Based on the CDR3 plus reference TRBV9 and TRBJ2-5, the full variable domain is DSGVTQTPKHLITATGQRVTLRCSPRSGDLSVYWYQQSLDQGLQFLIQYYNGEERAKGNILERFSAQQFPDLHSELNLSSLELGDSALYFCASSPDGGAVGETQYFGPGTRLLVL.